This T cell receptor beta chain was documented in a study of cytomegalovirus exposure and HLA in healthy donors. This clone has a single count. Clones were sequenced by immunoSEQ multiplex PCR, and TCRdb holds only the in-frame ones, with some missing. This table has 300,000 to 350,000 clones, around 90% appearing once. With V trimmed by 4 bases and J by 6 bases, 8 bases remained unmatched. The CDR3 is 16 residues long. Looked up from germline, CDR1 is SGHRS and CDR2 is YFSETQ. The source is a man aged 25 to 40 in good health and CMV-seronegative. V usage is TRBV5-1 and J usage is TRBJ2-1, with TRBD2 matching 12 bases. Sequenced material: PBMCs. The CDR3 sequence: CASSPGPGLAGNEQFF. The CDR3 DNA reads TGCGCCAGCAGCCCGGGACCGGGACTAGCGGGCAATGAGCAGTTCTTC.